These 3 T cell receptor beta chains came from one sample sequenced in a study of monozygotic twins with inflammatory bowel disease. Following a re-call of the 5' RACE reads, TCRdb has one entry per CDR3 protein and lacks DNA. The repertoire table contains 110,000 or so distinct CDR3 sequences. What was sequenced was blood. These receptors were obtained from a human donor with ulcerative colitis or Crohn's disease, or a healthy co-twin of an affected twin (not recorded which).

This chain uses TRBV10-3 with TRBJ2-1. Germline loops: CDR1 ENHRY, CDR2 SYGVKD. The length of the CDR3 is 11 residues. This CDR3 reads CAITSDNEQFF.

V usage is TRBV19 and J usage is TRBJ2-1; TCRdb names TRBD2, which stays unverified in the absence of DNA. The CDR3 totals 15 residues. In germline, CDR1 is LNHDA, CDR2 SQIVND (reference sequence). CDR3 amino acids: CASSILAGGSNEQFF.

The chain couples TRBV20-1 to TRBJ2-2; TCRdb selects TRBD2, and the lack of DNA leaves this call unchecked. The CDR3 is made up of 14 amino acids. Germline V gene sequence: CDR1 DFQATT, CDR2 SNEGSKA (reference sequence). The CDR3 reads CSAIFGGDTGELFF.